The subject of this entry is one TCR beta chain. The data stem from a study of T cell changes during pregnancy in multiple sclerosis. Sequencing used immunoSEQ multiplex PCR; TCRdb keeps in-frame clones, though not all of them. The data hold around 85,000 clones, with approximately 90% observed a single time. The CDR3 has 11 residues. The V end was cut by 2 bases, the J end by 6 bases, with 5 bases between. The germline V gene encodes CDR1 SQVTM and CDR2 ANQGSEA. The chain employs TRBV29-1 and TRBJ2-1; D not resolved. The sequence came from a female donor in good health, serving as a control in a pregnancy study. Some clones in this sample may be carry-over from other donors' samples. Sequenced here: PBMCs, sampled in the first trimester of pregnancy. Here the CDR3 reads CSVETINEQFF. CDR3 sequence (DNA): TGCAGCGTTGAAACAATCAATGAGCAGTTCTTC.